These 11 T cell receptor beta chains share one sample of origin, sequenced in a study of blood T cell repertoires in COVID-19. Data came from immunoSEQ multiplex PCR; TCRdb stores just in-frame clones and leaves some out. This sample has 400,000 to 450,000 clones, with 80% to 90% found just once. Source material: PBMCs or T cells enriched from blood (not recorded which). These receptors were taken from a man aged 25 to 40 who had recovered from COVID-19.

The chain uses TRBV12-3 or TRBV12-4 and TRBJ2-5, with D unclear. This CDR3 is built from 11 residues. V dropped 6 bases and J dropped 6 bases, with 8 bases sitting between them. In DNA form, the CDR3 reads TGTGCCAGCAGCGCGGCGAAGACCCAGTACTTC. This sequence encodes CASSAAKTQYF.

This rearrangement joins TRBV14 to TRBJ2-5; TRBD2 matches at 9 bases. Germline CDR1 is SGHDN and CDR2 is FVKESK. Trimming removed 1 base from V and 2 bases from J; junction bases left unmatched: 11. The CDR3 is 18 residues long. As DNA, the CDR3 is TGTGCCAGCAGCCAAGGGCCCTGGGCTAGCGGGGAACAAGAGACCCAGTACTTC. It is translated as CASSQGPWASGEQETQYF.

The chain combines TRBV7-2 with TRBJ2-7, with D possibly being TRBD2 (5 bases). V was pared by 0 bases and J by 4 bases, with 10 bases between. Germline lookup yields CDR1 SGHTA and CDR2 FQGNSA. This CDR3 has 14 residues. CDR3 sequence (DNA): TGTGCCAGCAGCTTAGCGATGGAGCGGTACGAGCAGTACTTC. Residues: CASSLAMERYEQYF.

The chain combines TRBV9 with TRBJ2-5; 14 bases line up with TRBD2. The CDR3 contains 16 residues. Per the germline V gene, CDR1 is SGDLS and CDR2 is YYNGEE. V lost 4 bases to trimming and J lost 3 bases; unmatched junction nucleotides: 5. CDR3 loop: CASSLGTSGREETQYF. CDR3 sequence (DNA): TGTGCCAGCAGCCTCGGGACTAGCGGGAGAGAAGAGACCCAGTACTTC.

The CDR3 loop reads CATRDSTFSTDTQYF. The CDR3 DNA is TGTGCCACCAGAGACAGTACATTTAGCACAGATACGCAGTATTTT. The chain employs TRBV24-1 and TRBJ2-3; TRBD1 might be the D (5 bases). From germline, CDR1 is KGHDR and CDR2 SFDVKD. V was shortened by 7 bases and J by 0 bases, with 13 bases between the two germline ends. CDR3 length equals 15 residues.

The CDR3 DNA sequence: TGTGCCACCAGTGAGACCGGCGGGGTAGGCAACTATGGCTACACCTTC. Protein product: CATSETGGVGNYGYTF. The J gene is TRBJ1-2, the V gene TRBV24-1; D is unresolved. Deletions cut 4 bases from V and 2 bases from J, with 16 bases between. CDR3 length: 16 amino acids. CDR1 KGHDR and CDR2 SFDVKD come from the germline V gene.

The chain has TRBV6-5 and TRBJ1-5; the D gene is possibly TRBD1 (6 bases). With 8 bases removed from V and 2 bases from J, the gap between germline ends came to 16 bases. CDR1 and CDR2 (germline): MNHEY, SVGAGI. The CDR3 extends over 15 amino acids. The CDR3 region is CASWGSGDGNQPQHF. CDR3 coding DNA: TGTGCCAGCTGGGGTTCAGGGGATGGCAATCAGCCCCAGCATTTT.

The chain has TRBV11-2 and TRBJ2-2; TRBD2 might be the D (5 bases). CDR1 and CDR2 (germline): SGHAT, FQNNGV. V was shortened by 2 bases and J by 8 bases, with 12 bases between the two germline ends. The CDR3 is made up of 14 amino acids. Here the CDR3 reads CASSLLGSGGELFF. The CDR3 DNA is TGTGCCAGCAGCTTATTAGGTTCGGGAGGGGAGCTGTTTTTT. The entire variable domain, with the rest obtained from reference TRBV11-2 and TRBJ2-2, is as follows: EAGVAQSPRYKIIEKRQSVAFWCNPISGHATLYWYQQILGQGPKLLIQFQNNGVVDDSQLPKDRFSAERLKGVDSTLKIQPAKLEDSAVYLCASSLLGSGGELFFGEGSRLTVL.

The V and J genes are TRBV5-1 and TRBJ1-1; 11 bases line up with TRBD1. The ends lost 3 bases at V and 5 bases at J; junction bases unmatched: 6. The CDR3 runs to 15 residues. The germline V gene encodes CDR1 SGHRS and CDR2 YFSETQ. This CDR3 is CASSSGQGEGTEAFF. The CDR3, as DNA: TGCGCCAGCAGCTCGGGACAGGGGGAGGGGACTGAAGCTTTCTTT.

This chain uses TRBV11-2 with TRBJ1-6; D not resolved. CDR3 size: 14 residues. CDR1 SGHAT and CDR2 FQNNGV come from the germline V gene. The V and J ends lost 7 bases and 7 bases respectively, with 14 bases between them. The DNA of the CDR3 is TGTGCCAGCAACCCGGGGAGCGTCAATTCACCCCTCCACTTT. Its translation is CASNPGSVNSPLHF.

This sequence joins TRBV18 and TRBJ2-5, with 9 positions matching TRBD2. V was pared by 5 bases and J by 5 bases, with 12 bases of the junction left unmatched. Germline V CDR1 and CDR2: KGHSH, LQKENI. The CDR3 is 16 amino acids. CDR3 nucleotide sequence: TGTGCCAGCTCAAACTCACTAGCGGGCGGAGCGGAGACCCAGTACTTC. Its protein product is CASSNSLAGGAETQYF.